One and the same sample provided the 24 T cell receptor beta chains below, sequenced in a study of memory CD4+ T cells and cytomegalovirus serostatus. The sort gate was single viable CD3+CD4+CD8-CD45RO+ cells for memory CD4+ T cells. Data came from immunoSEQ multiplex PCR; TCRdb stores just in-frame clones and leaves some out. The table lists 45,000 to 65,000 clones, just under 80% of them singletons, with under 1% in the top ten. Sequencing was done on a sample of memory CD4+ T cells from blood. These receptors all stem from an adult in good health and CMV-seronegative.

This clone was recorded a few times. The CDR3, as DNA: TGTGCCAGCAGCCGCGGGACAGGCACAGATACGCAGTATTTT. Protein: CASSRGTGTDTQYF. The chain joins TRBV28 to TRBJ2-3; perhaps TRBD1 as D (7 bases). Trimming pared 6 bases from V and 1 base from J, leaving 11 bases between. CDR3 length: 14 residues. Looked up from germline, CDR1 is MDHEN and CDR2 is SYDVKM.

The genes are TRBV5-6 and TRBJ2-7, with 11 bases that match TRBD2. Germline values: CDR1 SGHDT, CDR2 YYEEEE. There are 14 residues in the CDR3. The V and J ends lost 2 bases and 7 bases, in that order; junction bases with no gene match: 5. The CDR3 nucleotides are TGTGCCAGCAGCTTAACTAGCGGGGGTAGTGAGCAGTACTTC. This encodes CASSLTSGGSEQYF.

This rearrangement joins TRBV7-2 to TRBJ2-1; no clear D gene. The CDR3 consists of 13 residues. In germline, CDR1 is SGHTA, CDR2 FQGNSA. V was pared by 5 bases and J by 8 bases, with 13 bases between. The DNA of the CDR3 is TGTGCCAGCAGCCGTTGGACCAGCTATGAGCAGTTCTTC. This sequence encodes CASSRWTSYEQFF. Supplemented by reference TRBV7-2 and TRBJ2-1, the full variable domain reads GAGVSQSPSNKVTEKGKDVELRCDPISGHTALYWYRQSLGQGLEFLIYFQGNSAPDKSGLPSDRFSAERTGGSVSTLTIQRTQQEDSAVYLCASSRWTSYEQFFGPGTRLTVL.

The CDR3 DNA follows: TGTGCCATATCGGACCGGGACGCCTATGGCTACACCTTC. Amino acid sequence: CAISDRDAYGYTF. The chain uses TRBV6-5 and TRBJ1-2, with D possibly being TRBD1 (5 bases). Trimming stripped 10 bases from V and 4 bases from J, with 16 bases between. The CDR3 consists of 13 residues. CDR1 is MNHEY and CDR2 is SVGAGI in the germline V gene.

This clone was seen more than once but under ten times. The CDR3 DNA follows: TGTGCCAGCAGCCGAGGAGACAGGCTCCTTAGCAATCAGCCCCAGCATTTT. Its translation: CASSRGDRLLSNQPQHF. V is TRBV7-2 and J is TRBJ1-5, with a weak D call TRBD1 (6 bases). This CDR3 spans 17 amino acids. V lost 5 bases and J 0 bases, leaving 17 bases between the germline ends. Germline CDR1 SGHTA, CDR2 FQGNSA.

The CDR3 DNA reads TGTGCCAGTAGGGTGGACAGGTCCTCCTACAATGAGCAGTTCTTC. This translates into CASRVDRSSYNEQFF. The chain recombines TRBV19 with TRBJ2-1; 7 nucleotides agree with TRBD1. Germline V gene lookup returns CDR1 LNHDA and CDR2 SQIVND (reference sequence). V shed 6 bases, J shed 0 bases, and the junction held 5 bases outside the gene matches. The length of the CDR3 is 15 residues.

The chain links TRBV28 to TRBJ2-7; possibly TRBD1 for D (6 bases). Germline values: CDR1 MDHEN, CDR2 SYDVKM. This CDR3 region has 12 residues. V lost 7 bases, J lost 3 bases, and 10 bases lay in between. This CDR3 reads CASKSRGYEQYF. CDR3 coding DNA: TGTGCCAGCAAGTCCAGGGGCTACGAGCAGTACTTC.

The chain employs TRBV27 and TRBJ2-7, with a tentative D call TRBD2 (6 bases). Germline-derived CDR1 and CDR2 are MNHEY and SMNVEV (reference sequence). Trimming took 5 bases from V and 6 from J, leaving 20 bases between them. The length of the CDR3 is 15 residues. The CDR3 reads CASSPSPTGDGEQYF. The CDR3, as DNA: TGTGCCAGCAGTCCGTCCCCGACGGGGGACGGCGAGCAGTACTTC.

This clone was recorded only once. The rearrangement uses TRBV4-2 and TRBJ2-7, with D unclear. Germline V gene sequence: CDR1 LGHNA, CDR2 YNFKEQ. The CDR3 has 13 residues. V was trimmed by 1 base and J by 2 bases, leaving 6 bases between them. The CDR3 protein is CASSQVATYEQYF. In DNA, the CDR3 is TGTGCCAGCAGCCAAGTCGCGACCTACGAGCAGTACTTC.

The chain uses TRBV9 and TRBJ1-3, with D unclear. CDR1 SGDLS and CDR2 YYNGEE come from the germline V gene. Trimming shortened V by 4 bases and J by 4 bases, and 12 bases separated the two germline ends. The CDR3 has 14 amino acids. The CDR3 loop is CASSPSVRGNTIYF. The CDR3 DNA reads TGTGCCAGCAGCCCAAGTGTAAGGGGAAACACCATATATTTT.

The chain combines TRBV19 with TRBJ1-1; D gene uncertain. CDR1 LNHDA and CDR2 SQIVND come from the germline V gene (reference sequence). Trimming removed 7 bases at V and 8 bases at J, with 14 bases between. The CDR3 totals 12 residues. The CDR3 DNA reads as TGTGCCAGTAACGGGCAGGCCGGAGAAGCTTTCTTT. Translating it yields CASNGQAGEAFF.

The J gene is TRBJ1-6, the V gene TRBV4-3, with 10 bases identical to TRBD1. CDR3 length: 14 amino acids. V shed 3 bases and J 11 bases; nucleotides not matched to a gene: 4. CDR1 and CDR2 from the germline V gene are LGHNA and YSLEER. This CDR3 is CASSHGGQGAPLHF. CDR3 nucleotide sequence: TGCGCCAGCAGCCATGGTGGACAGGGGGCACCCCTCCACTTT.

This clone occurred a few times. This sequence joins TRBV6-5 and TRBJ1-5, with D possibly being TRBD1 (6 bases). V lost 6 bases and J 7 bases, leaving 10 bases between the germline ends. From germline, CDR1 is MNHEY and CDR2 SVGAGI. This CDR3 is 12 amino acids long. The CDR3 sequence is CASSLRGQPQHF. DNA of the CDR3: TGTGCCAGCAGCCTAAGGGGGCAGCCCCAGCATTTT.

V usage is TRBV19 and J usage is TRBJ2-5, with D possibly TRBD2 on 6 matching bases. The V gene's germline CDR1 is LNHDA and CDR2 SQIVND (reference sequence). Trimming cost V 2 bases and J 5 bases, with 18 bases left between them. The CDR3 extends over 16 amino acids. Here the CDR3 reads CASSILEGTTRETQYF. The CDR3 nucleotides read TGTGCCAGTAGTATACTGGAGGGGACGACTCGGGAGACCCAGTACTTC. Full variable domain (rest looked up from reference TRBV19 and TRBJ2-5): DGGITQSPKYLFRKEGQNVTLSCEQNLNHDAMYWYRQDPGQGLRLIYYSQIVNDFQKGDIAEGYSVSREKKESFPLTVTSAQKNPTAFYLCASSILEGTTRETQYFGPGTRLLVL.

The V gene is TRBV6-5, the J gene TRBJ1-4; possibly TRBD1 for D (6 bases). Trimming took 6 bases from V and 8 from J, leaving 19 bases between them. This CDR3 has 15 residues. The germline V gene has CDR1 MNHEY and CDR2 SVGAGI. The CDR3 DNA follows: TGTGCCAGCAGCAATTACAGGGTGGGTGGCGAAAAACTGTTTTTT. Translated, it gives CASSNYRVGGEKLFF.

This clone was observed a handful of times. The chain recombines TRBV14 with TRBJ2-1; 7 bases map to TRBD1. The length of the CDR3 is 14 residues. V was clipped by 0 bases and J by 12 bases; unmatched bases: 8. CDR1 and CDR2 from the germline V gene are SGHDN and FVKESK. The CDR3 coding sequence is TGTGCCAGCAGCCAAGAACTTGGGGGACAGTCGCAGTTCTTC. As protein: CASSQELGGQSQFF.

The rearrangement links TRBV7-8 to TRBJ2-4; tentatively, D is TRBD1 (6 bases). Germline V gene sequence: CDR1 SGHVS, CDR2 FQNEAQ. The CDR3 contains 14 residues. The germline V and J ends were trimmed by 2 bases and 1 base, with 6 bases remaining between them. The CDR3 loop reads CASSLQGAKNIQYF. For the CDR3, the DNA is TGTGCCAGCAGCTTACAGGGGGCCAAAAACATTCAGTACTTC.

The J gene is TRBJ1-2, the V gene TRBV5-6, with 9 bases aligning to TRBD1. After removal of 4 bases from V and 4 bases from J, the junction contained 2 bases not matched to a gene. Germline CDR1 and CDR2: SGHDT and YYEEEE. This CDR3 has 13 residues. The CDR3 region is CASSPGQGYGYTF. The CDR3 DNA reads TGTGCCAGCAGCCCGGGACAGGGCTATGGCTACACCTTC.

V and J are TRBV5-1 and TRBJ1-1; possible D gene TRBD1, 6 bases. Germline lookup yields CDR1 SGHRS and CDR2 YFSETQ. V lost 4 bases and J lost 1, with 11 bases in between. The CDR3 totals 14 residues. The DNA of the CDR3 is TGCGCCAGCAGCCGAACAGGGACGAACACTGAAGCTTTCTTT. It codes for CASSRTGTNTEAFF. The full variable domain, with the rest looked up from reference TRBV5-1 and TRBJ1-1, is KAGVTQTPRYLIKTRGQQVTLSCSPISGHRSVSWYQQTPGQGLQFLFEYFSETQRNKGNFPGRFSGRQFSNSRSEMNVSTLELGDSALYLCASSRTGTNTEAFFGQGTRLTVV.

The genes are TRBV5-4 and TRBJ2-3; tentatively, D is TRBD1 (5 bases). Looked up from germline, CDR1 is SGHNT and CDR2 is YYREEE (reference sequence). The CDR3 has 16 residues. The V end lost 3 bases, the J end lost 2 bases, and 16 bases lay between the germline ends. Here the CDR3 reads CASSSIRQTATDTQYF. The CDR3 DNA is TGTGCCAGCAGCTCGATAAGACAGACAGCCACAGATACGCAGTATTTT.

The V and J genes are TRBV5-4 and TRBJ1-4; 7 positions agree with TRBD1. The length of the CDR3 is 15 residues. V shed 4 bases, J shed 5 bases, and the junction held 8 bases outside the gene matches. The germline V gene has CDR1 SGHNT and CDR2 YYREEE (reference sequence). The CDR3 DNA follows: TGTGCCAGCAGCCAAGCCGGGACAGCGAATGAAAAACTGTTTTTT. Protein sequence: CASSQAGTANEKLFF.

The rearrangement links TRBV13 to TRBJ1-1; the D is unclear. Germline V lookup: CDR1 PRHDT, CDR2 FYEKMQ (reference sequence). The CDR3 runs to 14 residues. Trimming took off 7 bases at V and 3 bases at J, with 15 bases between the two ends. CDR3 sequence: CASTTLGSYTEAFF. For the CDR3, the DNA is TGTGCCAGCACCACCCTGGGCAGCTACACTGAAGCTTTCTTT.

The CDR3 loop reads CASTATRAMNTEAFF. The CDR3 coding sequence is TGTGCCAGCACTGCGACAAGGGCGATGAACACTGAAGCTTTCTTT. The rearrangement links TRBV6-5 to TRBJ1-1; D remains ambiguous. Germline values: CDR1 MNHEY, CDR2 SVGAGI. V was clipped by 7 bases and J by 0 bases, with 15 bases between them. The CDR3 runs 15 residues.

The chain's CDR3 is CASSNRTVPSTDTQYF. CDR3 coding DNA: TGTGCCAGCAGCAACAGGACAGTCCCTAGCACAGATACGCAGTATTTT. The chain has TRBV21-1 and TRBJ2-3; the table's D call TRBD1 went unverified against the DNA. TRBV21-1 is labeled a pseudogene. This CDR3 spans 16 amino acids.